Detailed here is one T cell receptor beta chain. A second PCR, run for 7 to 11 cycles, used a sample-barcoded 5' primer plus a J-beta primer mix. TCRdb re-derived calls from the 5' RACE reads in MiXCR, one entry per CDR3 protein. The repertoire holds approximately 800,000 distinct CDR3 sequences, with 25% as singletons. The CDR3 is 16 residues long. Trimming removed 1 base from V and 6 bases from J; junction bases left unmatched: 4. CDR1 and CDR2 from the germline V gene are MDHEN and SYDVKM. This record belongs to a study of blood T cells in healthy people across ages. These data are also associated with another study on T cells of mothers and their children. That paper adds: Three healthy Caucasian mothers and their six children were the donors. A second PCR was performed with the M1S primer. This primer added sample barcodes and 2-4 random nucleotides. Researchers report slightly higher, though non-significant, overlap in related mother-child pairs than in unrelated pairs.

The TCR sequence derives from a boy aged 5-17 years in good health. The V call is TRBV28, the J call TRBJ2-1; the match to TRBD1 covers 12 bases. The sequencing input was blood. The CDR3 spells CASSLYGTGGFNEQFF. Written as DNA, the CDR3 is TGTGCCAGCAGTTTATACGGGACAGGGGGCTTCAATGAGCAGTTCTTC.